These T cell receptor beta chains were read from a single sample in a study of cytomegalovirus exposure and HLA in healthy donors. Produced via immunoSEQ multiplex PCR; TCRdb's table is partial and in-frame only. Of some 180,000 clones in the sample, roughly 77% were seen once. Sequencing was carried out using PBMCs. Every receptor here comes from a woman aged 25 to 45 in good health and CMV-seronegative. The CDR3 runs from the conserved cysteine through the conserved F or W. The D gene is left open where the match is weak. Clone size is given for some rows only: seen once, a few or many times, or a class if the clone is expanded.

abundance: NA; v_gene: TRBV15; d_gene: NA; j_gene: TRBJ1-5; CDR3nt: TGTGCCACCAGCAGAGATCTAAAAAATCAGCCCCAGCATTTT; CDR3aa: CATSRDLKNQPQHF
abundance: once; v_gene: TRBV30; d_gene: TRBD2; j_gene: TRBJ2-3; CDR3nt: TGTGCCTGGAGTTCCGCGGCGATGAGGCTAGCGGGCACAGATACGCAGTATTTT; CDR3aa: CAWSSAAMRLAGTDTQYF
abundance: NA; v_gene: TRBV2; d_gene: NA; j_gene: TRBJ1-4; CDR3nt: TGTGCCAGCAGGATTAGTAGCGAAAAACTGTTTTTT; CDR3aa: CASRISSEKLFF
abundance: NA; v_gene: TRBV7-8; d_gene: NA; j_gene: TRBJ1-2; CDR3nt: TGTGCCAGCAGCTTAGCTACAGGGCTAGCTAACTATGGCTACACCTTC; CDR3aa: CASSLATGLANYGYTF
abundance: NA; v_gene: TRBV9; d_gene: NA; j_gene: TRBJ1-2; CDR3nt: TGTGCCAGCAGCGTAGCTGATGTCAGGGGTATGGGCTACACCTTC; CDR3aa: CASSVADVRGMGYTF
abundance: once; v_gene: TRBV10-2; d_gene: NA; j_gene: TRBJ2-6; CDR3nt: TGCGCCAGCAGTGCGGGGGATAGCTCTGGGGCCAACGTCCTGACTTTC; CDR3aa: CASSAGDSSGANVLTF
abundance: NA; v_gene: TRBV5-1; d_gene: NA; j_gene: TRBJ2-2; CDR3nt: TGCGCCAGCAGCTTGGCCGGGGGCACCGGGGAGCTGTTTTTT; CDR3aa: CASSLAGGTGELFF
abundance: few; v_gene: TRBV28; d_gene: NA; j_gene: TRBJ1-2; CDR3nt: TGTGCCAGCAGTTTAAAGGGAGTTGGCTACACCTTC; CDR3aa: CASSLKGVGYTF
abundance: NA; v_gene: TRBV4-1; d_gene: NA; j_gene: TRBJ1-1; CDR3nt: TGCGCCAGCAGCCAAGGGGCGACAGTGAACACTGAAGCTTTCTTT; CDR3aa: CASSQGATVNTEAFF
abundance: NA; v_gene: TRBV6-6; d_gene: NA; j_gene: TRBJ1-3; CDR3nt: TGTGCCAGCAGTTACTCAGGCGGCTCTGGAAACACCATATATTTT; CDR3aa: CASSYSGGSGNTIYF
abundance: NA; v_gene: TRBV6-5; d_gene: NA; j_gene: TRBJ1-5; CDR3nt: TGTGCCAGCAGTTCGACGGGTTTTAATCAGCCCCAGCATTTT; CDR3aa: CASSSTGFNQPQHF
abundance: NA; v_gene: TRBV18; d_gene: NA; j_gene: TRBJ1-6; CDR3nt: TGTGCCAGCTCAGCGAACGAGGGGGAAACGTGGAATTCACCCCTCCACTTT; CDR3aa: CASSANEGETWNSPLHF
abundance: many; v_gene: TRBV15; d_gene: TRBD1; j_gene: TRBJ1-2; CDR3nt: TGTGCCACCAGCAGGAGACAGGGCAATGGCTACACCTTC; CDR3aa: CATSRRQGNGYTF
abundance: NA; v_gene: TRBV4-1; d_gene: TRBD1; j_gene: TRBJ2-7; CDR3nt: TGCGCCAGCAGCCGGAAGGACAGGGATTGGGGCGAGCAGTACTTC; CDR3aa: CASSRKDRDWGEQYF
abundance: NA; v_gene: TRBV30; d_gene: TRBD1; j_gene: TRBJ2-7; CDR3nt: TGTGCCTGGAGGGGACAGGGTCCCTACGAGCAGTACTTC; CDR3aa: CAWRGQGPYEQYF
abundance: NA; v_gene: TRBV5-1; d_gene: TRBD1; j_gene: TRBJ2-7; CDR3nt: TGCGCCAGCAGCTTCATTTCAGGACAGGGGGCCGAGCAGTACTTC; CDR3aa: CASSFISGQGAEQYF
abundance: NA; v_gene: TRBV19; d_gene: TRBD1; j_gene: TRBJ2-2; CDR3nt: TGTGCCAGTAGGTCGACAGGGGCGGTCGGGGAGCTGTTTTTT; CDR3aa: CASRSTGAVGELFF
abundance: once; v_gene: TRBV6-6; d_gene: NA; j_gene: TRBJ2-6; CDR3nt: TGTGCCAGCGGCTTGGGCGGGGCCAACGTCCTGACTTTC; CDR3aa: CASGLGGANVLTF
abundance: once; v_gene: TRBV6-1; d_gene: NA; j_gene: TRBJ1-1; CDR3nt: TGTGCCAGCAGTGAAGACATCATGAACACTGAAGCTTTCTTT; CDR3aa: CASSEDIMNTEAFF
abundance: once; v_gene: TRBV7-9; d_gene: NA; j_gene: TRBJ2-2; CDR3nt: TGTGCCAGCAGCTTAGTAGGCGGGGCGACCGGGGAGCTGTTTTTT; CDR3aa: CASSLVGGATGELFF
abundance: many; v_gene: TRBV9; d_gene: NA; j_gene: TRBJ1-5; CDR3nt: TGTGGAGGGGGAAATCAGCCCCAGCATTTT; CDR3aa: CGGGNQPQHF
abundance: once; v_gene: TRBV21-1; d_gene: NA; j_gene: TRBJ1-4; CDR3nt: TGTGCCAGCTCCCTTTTTTCCGGGACAGGTTATAAACTGTTTTTT; CDR3aa: CASSLFSGTGYKLFF
abundance: NA; v_gene: TRBV7-9; d_gene: NA; j_gene: TRBJ1-6; CDR3nt: TGTGCCAGCAGCTTCGACAGGAGAAATTCACCCCTCCACTTT; CDR3aa: CASSFDRRNSPLHF
abundance: NA; v_gene: TRBV18; d_gene: NA; j_gene: TRBJ1-6; CDR3nt: TGTGCCAGCTCACCAATAGAGGGGGGGAATTCACCCCTCCACTTT; CDR3aa: CASSPIEGGNSPLHF
abundance: NA; v_gene: TRBV6-1; d_gene: TRBD1; j_gene: TRBJ2-7; CDR3nt: TGTGCCAGCAGTTGGGACAGATACGAGCAGTACTTC; CDR3aa: CASSWDRYEQYF
abundance: NA; v_gene: TRBV18; d_gene: TRBD2; j_gene: TRBJ2-1; CDR3nt: TGTGCCAGCTCACCCCGGACTAGCGGGGACTACAATGAGCAGTTCTTC; CDR3aa: CASSPRTSGDYNEQFF
abundance: NA; v_gene: TRBV5-4; d_gene: NA; j_gene: TRBJ1-6; CDR3nt: TGTGCCAGCAGCAGAGCACAGAGCTCCTATAATTCACCCCTCCACTTT; CDR3aa: CASSRAQSSYNSPLHF
abundance: NA; v_gene: TRBV30; d_gene: NA; j_gene: TRBJ2-3; CDR3nt: TGTGCCTGGAGCCCAGGGGGGACAGATACGCAGTATTTT; CDR3aa: CAWSPGGTDTQYF
abundance: NA; v_gene: TRBV27; d_gene: NA; j_gene: TRBJ1-2; CDR3nt: TGTGCCAGCAGTTATTCAGGGACTAACTATGGCTACACCTTC; CDR3aa: CASSYSGTNYGYTF
abundance: NA; v_gene: TRBV7-6; d_gene: TRBD2; j_gene: TRBJ2-3; CDR3nt: TGTGCCAGCAGCTTTGGGGGGGCAGATACGCAGTATTTT; CDR3aa: CASSFGGADTQYF
abundance: NA; v_gene: TRBV6-5; d_gene: NA; j_gene: TRBJ1-1; CDR3nt: TGTGCCAGCAGTTACAGTCTGGGGGGGTACACTGAAGCTTTCTTT; CDR3aa: CASSYSLGGYTEAFF
abundance: NA; v_gene: TRBV27; d_gene: NA; j_gene: TRBJ2-3; CDR3nt: TGTGCCAGCAGCCTTCGGGCAGGGGTAACAGATACGCAGTATTTT; CDR3aa: CASSLRAGVTDTQYF
abundance: once; v_gene: TRBV11-2; d_gene: NA; j_gene: TRBJ2-3; CDR3nt: TGTGCCAGCAGCTTAAAGATGGGGCGACGCACAGATACGCAGTATTTT; CDR3aa: CASSLKMGRRTDTQYF
abundance: NA; v_gene: TRBV7-2; d_gene: TRBD2; j_gene: TRBJ2-3; CDR3nt: TGTGCCAGCAGCCCGACTAGCGGGGGCCGCCCTTATACGCAGTATTTT; CDR3aa: CASSPTSGGRPYTQYF
abundance: NA; v_gene: TRBV2; d_gene: NA; j_gene: TRBJ2-5; CDR3nt: TGTGCCAGCAGTGAAAGCGGCGGGTGGATACAAGAGACCCAGTACTTC; CDR3aa: CASSESGGWIQETQYF
abundance: NA; v_gene: TRBV11-3; d_gene: TRBD2; j_gene: TRBJ2-3; CDR3nt: TGTGCCAGCAGCGCGGGACCGACTAGCAGCACAGATACGCAGTATTTT; CDR3aa: CASSAGPTSSTDTQYF
abundance: once; v_gene: TRBV2; d_gene: NA; j_gene: TRBJ2-3; CDR3nt: TGTGCCATCCGGGGGGCTGGCACAGATACGCAGTATTTT; CDR3aa: CAIRGAGTDTQYF
abundance: NA; v_gene: TRBV5-1; d_gene: TRBD2; j_gene: TRBJ2-5; CDR3nt: TGCGCCAGCAGCCCAAAACTAGCGGGGGCGGAGACCCAGTACTTC; CDR3aa: CASSPKLAGAETQYF
abundance: NA; v_gene: TRBV7-2; d_gene: TRBD1; j_gene: TRBJ2-1; CDR3nt: TGTGCCAGCAGCTTGCGGACAGGGAGCTCCTACAATGAGCAGTTCTTC; CDR3aa: CASSLRTGSSYNEQFF
abundance: once; v_gene: TRBV6-4; d_gene: TRBD1; j_gene: TRBJ1-2; CDR3nt: TGTGCCAGCAGTCCCCGGGACAGCGGATATGGCTACACCTTC; CDR3aa: CASSPRDSGYGYTF
abundance: NA; v_gene: TRBV9; d_gene: TRBD1; j_gene: TRBJ2-7; CDR3nt: TGTGCCAGCAGCGGAAATAGAGGGGGCAGTTTTAAGGACGAGCAGTACTTC; CDR3aa: CASSGNRGGSFKDEQYF
abundance: NA; v_gene: TRBV7-2; d_gene: TRBD2; j_gene: TRBJ2-3; CDR3nt: TGTGCCAGCAGTACCCTAGCGGAAACGCAGTATTTT; CDR3aa: CASSTLAETQYF
abundance: once; v_gene: TRBV27; d_gene: TRBD2; j_gene: TRBJ2-7; CDR3nt: TGTGCCAGCAGTCTGCCCTCGTTAGCGGGGGGGCCCCACGAGCAGTACTTC; CDR3aa: CASSLPSLAGGPHEQYF